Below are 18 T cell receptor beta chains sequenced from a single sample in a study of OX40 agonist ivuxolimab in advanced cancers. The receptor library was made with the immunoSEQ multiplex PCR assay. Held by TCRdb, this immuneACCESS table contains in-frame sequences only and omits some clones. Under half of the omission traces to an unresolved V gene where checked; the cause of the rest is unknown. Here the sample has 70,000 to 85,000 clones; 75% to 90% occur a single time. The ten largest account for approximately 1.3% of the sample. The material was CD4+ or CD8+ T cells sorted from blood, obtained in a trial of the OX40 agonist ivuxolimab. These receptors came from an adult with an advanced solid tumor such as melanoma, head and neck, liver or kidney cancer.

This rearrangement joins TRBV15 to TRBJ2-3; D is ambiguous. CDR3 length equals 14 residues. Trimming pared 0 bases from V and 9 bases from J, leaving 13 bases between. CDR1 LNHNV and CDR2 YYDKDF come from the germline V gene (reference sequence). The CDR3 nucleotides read TGTGCCACCAGCAGAGATGCCCGGGTGGAGACGCAGTATTTT. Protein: CATSRDARVETQYF.

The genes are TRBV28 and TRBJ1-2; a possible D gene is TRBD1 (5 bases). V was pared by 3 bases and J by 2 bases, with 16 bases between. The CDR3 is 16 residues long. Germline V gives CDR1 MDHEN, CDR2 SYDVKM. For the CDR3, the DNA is TGTGCCAGCAGTTTGGACCTGGCCGGGGGAAACTATGGCTACACCTTC. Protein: CASSLDLAGGNYGYTF.

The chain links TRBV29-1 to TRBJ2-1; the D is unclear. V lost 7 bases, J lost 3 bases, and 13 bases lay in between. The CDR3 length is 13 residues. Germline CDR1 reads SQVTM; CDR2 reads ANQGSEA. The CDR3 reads CSGGWRNYNEQFF. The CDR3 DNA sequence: TGCAGCGGGGGTTGGCGCAACTACAATGAGCAGTTCTTC.

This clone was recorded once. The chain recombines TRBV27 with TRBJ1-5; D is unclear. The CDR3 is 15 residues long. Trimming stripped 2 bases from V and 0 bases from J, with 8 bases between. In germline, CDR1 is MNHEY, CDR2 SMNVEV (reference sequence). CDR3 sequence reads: CASSLMRNSNQPQHF. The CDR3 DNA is TGTGCCAGCAGTTTAATGCGGAATAGCAATCAGCCCCAGCATTTT.

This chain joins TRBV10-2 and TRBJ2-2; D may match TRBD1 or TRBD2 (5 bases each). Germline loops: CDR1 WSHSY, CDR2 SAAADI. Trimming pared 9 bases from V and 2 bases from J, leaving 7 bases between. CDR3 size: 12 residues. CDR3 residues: CARRGNTGELFF. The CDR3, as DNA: TGCGCCAGGAGGGGTAACACCGGGGAGCTGTTTTTT.

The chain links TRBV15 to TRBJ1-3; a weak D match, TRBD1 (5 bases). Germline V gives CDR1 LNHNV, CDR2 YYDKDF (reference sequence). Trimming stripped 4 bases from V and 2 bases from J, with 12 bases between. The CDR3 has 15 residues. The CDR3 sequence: CATSTFPGAGNTIYF. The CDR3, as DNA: TGTGCCACCAGCACGTTTCCGGGGGCTGGAAACACCATATATTTT.

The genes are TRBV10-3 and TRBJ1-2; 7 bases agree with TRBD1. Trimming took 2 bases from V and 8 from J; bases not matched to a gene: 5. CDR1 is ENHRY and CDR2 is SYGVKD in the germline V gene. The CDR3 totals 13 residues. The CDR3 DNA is TGTGCCATCAGTGAGCCGACAGGGACCGGCTACACCTTC. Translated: CAISEPTGTGYTF.

The CDR3 sequence is CASSLQGGDNSPLHF. The DNA for the CDR3 is TGTGCCAGCAGCTTACAGGGAGGGGATAATTCACCCCTCCACTTT. V is TRBV11-2 and J is TRBJ1-6, with a weak D call TRBD1 (5 bases). The ends were cut back, 2 bases at V and 5 bases at J, with 10 bases in the middle. The CDR3 extends over 15 amino acids. Germline V gene data show CDR1 as SGHAT and CDR2 as FQNNGV. Combining the CDR3 with reference TRBV11-2 and TRBJ1-6 gives the whole variable domain EAGVAQSPRYKIIEKRQSVAFWCNPISGHATLYWYQQILGQGPKLLIQFQNNGVVDDSQLPKDRFSAERLKGVDSTLKIQPAKLEDSAVYLCASSLQGGDNSPLHFGNGTRLTVT.

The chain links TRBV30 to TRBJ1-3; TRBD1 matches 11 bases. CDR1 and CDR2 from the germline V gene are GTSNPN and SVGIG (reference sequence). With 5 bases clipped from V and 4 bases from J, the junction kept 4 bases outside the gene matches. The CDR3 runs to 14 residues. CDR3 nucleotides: TGTGCCTGGGGGACAGGGGGTTCGGGAAACACCATATATTTT. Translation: CAWGTGGSGNTIYF.

The CDR3 sequence: CASRSGAITGELFF. The CDR3 DNA sequence: TGTGCTAGCCGCTCGGGGGCCATAACCGGGGAGCTGTTTTTT. V is TRBV12-5 and J is TRBJ2-2, with D perhaps given as TRBD1 or TRBD2 (6 bases each). V shed 9 bases and J shed 5 bases, with 16 bases lying between them. Germline V gene sequence: CDR1 LGHNT, CDR2 FRNRAP. CDR3 length: 14 amino acids.

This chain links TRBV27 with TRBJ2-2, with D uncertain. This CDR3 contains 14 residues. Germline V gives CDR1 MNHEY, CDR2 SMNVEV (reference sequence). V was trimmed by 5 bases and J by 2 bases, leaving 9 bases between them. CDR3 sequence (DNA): TGTGCCAGCAGTATCAACAGAAACACCGGGGAGCTGTTTTTT. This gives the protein CASSINRNTGELFF.

CDR3 region: CASSPLPGTDYEQYF. In DNA form, the CDR3 reads TGTGCCAGCAGCCCACTTCCCGGGACTGATTACGAGCAGTACTTC. The chain couples TRBV5-6 to TRBJ2-7; D possibly corresponds to TRBD2 (6 bases). The ends were cut back, 4 bases at V and 4 bases at J, with 18 bases in the middle. The CDR3 runs 15 residues. Per germline, CDR1 SGHDT and CDR2 YYEEEE.

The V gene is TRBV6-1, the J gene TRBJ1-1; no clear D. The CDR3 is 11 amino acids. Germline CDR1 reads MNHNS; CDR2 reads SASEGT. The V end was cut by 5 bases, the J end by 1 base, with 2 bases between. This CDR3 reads CASSRNTEAFF. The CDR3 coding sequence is TGTGCCAGCAGTAGGAACACTGAAGCTTTCTTT.

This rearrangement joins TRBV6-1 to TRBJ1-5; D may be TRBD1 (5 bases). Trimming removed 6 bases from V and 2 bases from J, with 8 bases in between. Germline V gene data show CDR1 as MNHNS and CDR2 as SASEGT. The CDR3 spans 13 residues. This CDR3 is CASSPGGNQPQHF. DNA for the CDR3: TGTGCCAGCAGCCCGGGGGGCAATCAGCCCCAGCATTTT.

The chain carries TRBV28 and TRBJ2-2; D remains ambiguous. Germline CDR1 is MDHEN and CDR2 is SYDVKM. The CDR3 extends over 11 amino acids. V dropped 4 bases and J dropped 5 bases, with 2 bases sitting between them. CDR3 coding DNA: TGTGCCAGCAGTTCTACCGGGGAGCTGTTTTTT. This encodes CASSSTGELFF.

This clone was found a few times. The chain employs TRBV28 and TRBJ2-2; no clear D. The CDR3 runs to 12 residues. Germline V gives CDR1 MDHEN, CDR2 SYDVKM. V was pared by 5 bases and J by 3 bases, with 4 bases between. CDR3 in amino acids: CASSLDTGELFF. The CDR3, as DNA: TGTGCCAGCAGTCTGGACACCGGGGAGCTGTTTTTT.

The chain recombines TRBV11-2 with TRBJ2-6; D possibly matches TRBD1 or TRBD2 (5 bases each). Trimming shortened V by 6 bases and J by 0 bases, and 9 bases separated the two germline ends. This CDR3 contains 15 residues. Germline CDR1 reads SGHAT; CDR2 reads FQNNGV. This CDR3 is CASRVGGSGANVLTF. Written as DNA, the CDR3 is TGTGCCAGCAGGGTTGGGGGCTCTGGGGCCAACGTCCTGACTTTC.

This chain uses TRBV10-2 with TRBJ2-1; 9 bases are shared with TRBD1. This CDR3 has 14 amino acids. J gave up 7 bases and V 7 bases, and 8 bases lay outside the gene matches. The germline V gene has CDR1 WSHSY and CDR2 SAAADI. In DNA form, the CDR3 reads TGCGCCAGCACTTCGGGACAGGGAGAAAATGAGCAGTTCTTC. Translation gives CASTSGQGENEQFF.